What follows are 9 T cell receptor beta chains derived from one specimen sequenced in a study of regulatory T cells in long-lasting Graves disease. HTBI primers from iRepertoire and Arm-PCR of CDR3 regions yielded the TCR beta libraries. TCRdb re-analysed the multiplex PCR reads in MiXCR, keeping a single row per CDR3 protein. The sample records about 530,000 distinct CDR3 sequences, 15% to 20% being singletons. Indicated time point: newly diagnosed GD, antithyroid drugs for less than 3 months. With RNA extracted from PBMCs as input, the TCR library was made. The sample was also linked to a second study, of T cells in Graves' hyperthyroidism and ophthalmopathy.

Sequencing was performed on peripheral blood mononuclear cells (PBMCs), taken at new diagnosis, from a patient treated with antithyroid drugs. All receptors come from a woman aged 35 to 59 with Graves disease.

J is TRBJ1-1 and V is TRBV7-9, with D uncertain. The CDR3 covers 12 residues. Germline lookup yields CDR1 SEHNR and CDR2 FQNEAQ (reference sequence). Trimming removed 5 bases at V and 6 bases at J, with 10 bases between. As DNA, the CDR3 is TGTGCCAGCAGCCCGCGGGTCGCTGAAGCTTTCTTT. Amino acid sequence: CASSPRVAEAFF.

The chain combines TRBV6-1 with TRBJ2-5; no clear D. The V gene's germline CDR1 is MNHNS and CDR2 SASEGT. V lost 4 bases and J 2 bases, leaving 8 bases between the germline ends. The CDR3 has 13 residues. The CDR3 sequence: CASSAGRQETQYF. The CDR3 bases are TGTGCCAGCAGTGCCGGGCGGCAAGAGACCCAGTACTTC.

This chain uses TRBV27 with TRBJ1-5; D gene unclear. The CDR3 is 13 residues long. The V end lost 3 bases, the J end lost 5 bases, and 8 bases lay between the germline ends. CDR1 MNHEY and CDR2 SMNVEV come from the germline V gene (reference sequence). The CDR3 sequence is CASSFAWYQPQHF. CDR3 nucleotides: TGTGCCAGCAGTTTTGCTTGGTATCAGCCCCAGCATTTT.

Many counts were recorded for this clonotype. The chain combines TRBV12-3 or TRBV12-4 with TRBJ1-2; 7 bases line up with TRBD1. The CDR3 has 13 residues. V lost 3 bases, J lost 5 bases, and 3 bases stayed unmatched. In DNA, the CDR3 is TGTGCCAGCAGTTTTGGGGACAGTTATGGCTACACCTTC. Protein: CASSFGDSYGYTF.

This clonotype occurred many times. The V call is TRBV3-1, the J call TRBJ1-3; unclear D gene. The V gene lost 3 bases and the J gene lost 0 bases, with 3 bases spanning the gap. The CDR3 spans 13 residues. CDR1 is LGHDT, CDR2 YNNKEL, per germline (reference sequence). CDR3 sequence (DNA): TGTGCCAGCAGCCAGTTCTCTGGAAACACCATATATTTT. It specifies CASSQFSGNTIYF.

This clonotype was counted between two and nine times. The V call is TRBV9, the J call TRBJ1-4; D not certain. V lost 0 bases, J lost 4 bases, and 10 bases lay in between. Germline V gene lookup returns CDR1 SGDLS and CDR2 YYNGEE. The CDR3 runs to 15 residues. The CDR3 nucleotides are TGTGCCAGCAGCGTAGCAGGATGGGGTAATGAAAAACTGTTTTTT. It is translated as CASSVAGWGNEKLFF. Based on the CDR3 plus reference TRBV9 and TRBJ1-4, the full variable domain is DSGVTQTPKHLITATGQRVTLRCSPRSGDLSVYWYQQSLDQGLQFLIQYYNGEERAKGNILERFSAQQFPDLHSELNLSSLELGDSALYFCASSVAGWGNEKLFFGSGTQLSVL.

The genes are TRBV5-8 and TRBJ2-6; D not certain. V dropped 0 bases and J dropped 0 bases, with 10 bases sitting between them. The germline CDR1 and CDR2 sequences are SGHTS and YDEGEE. There are 17 residues in the CDR3. CDR3: CASSLGMKDSGANVLTF. The CDR3 DNA sequence: TGTGCCAGCAGCTTGGGCATGAAAGACTCTGGGGCCAACGTCCTGACTTTC. Based on the CDR3 plus reference TRBV5-8 and TRBJ2-6, the full variable domain is EAGVTQSPTHLIKTRGQQATLRCSPISGHTSVYWYQQALGLGLQFLLWYDEGEERNRGNFPPRFSGRQFPNYSSELNVNALELEDSALYLCASSLGMKDSGANVLTFGAGSRLTVL.

This clonotype was counted at least ten times. This chain connects TRBV5-1 to TRBJ1-2; no clear D. The CDR3 is 14 amino acids. Germline loops: CDR1 SGHRS, CDR2 YFSETQ. V shed 4 bases and J shed 1 base, with 11 bases lying between them. CDR3 nucleotides: TGCGCCAGCAGCCAGTCAACGATTAACTATGGCTACACCTTC. It codes for CASSQSTINYGYTF. Drawing the rest from reference TRBV5-1 and TRBJ1-2, the complete variable domain is KAGVTQTPRYLIKTRGQQVTLSCSPISGHRSVSWYQQTPGQGLQFLFEYFSETQRNKGNFPGRFSGRQFSNSRSEMNVSTLELGDSALYLCASSQSTINYGYTFGSGTRLTVV.

The table lists this clonotype with a few counts. A much larger clone lies a single base off, so this may be a read error. The V call is TRBV11-3, the J call TRBJ1-1; D not resolved. V gave up 4 bases and J gave up 4 bases, with 13 bases separating them. Germline CDR1 and CDR2: SGHNT and YENEEA. This CDR3 is built from 14 residues. The CDR3 sequence is CASSSFSPGTEAFF. As DNA, the CDR3 is TGTGCCAGCAGCTCTTTTTCCCCTGGCACTGAAGCTTTCTTT.